The T cell receptor beta chain described here comes from a study of kidney transplant recipient with SARS-CoV-2 infection. This clonotype was observed many times. V gave up 7 bases and J gave up 2 bases, with 15 bases separating them. This CDR3 is 14 amino acids long. Germline CDR1 is WNHNN and CDR2 is SYGVQD (reference sequence). TCRdb reanalysed the reads using MiXCR and keeps one entry per CDR3 protein. The sample has roughly 250,000 distinct CDR3 sequences; more than 25% are singletons. The chain carries TRBV10-1 and TRBJ2-7; a weak D match, TRBD1 (6 bases). This clonotype was obtained from a male patient between 25 and 40 years old who had COVID-19 and was a kidney transplant recipient. Some T cells may be supplied by the graft donor. Sequenced material: a blood sample, taken at baseline and between days 110 and 120 from a kidney transplant recipient. CDR3 nucleotide sequence: TGCGCCAGCACCCACAGGGTCCGCACCTACGAGCAGTACTTC. Translating it yields CASTHRVRTYEQYF.